The 24 T cell receptor beta chains given below trace back to one sample, sequenced in a study of T cell repertoires in cytomegalovirus infection. TCRdb used MiXCR to reprocess the reads, holding one entry per CDR3 protein. The sample records over 100,000 distinct CDR3 sequences, about 9.4% being singletons. Which antigens these TCRs recognize remains unknown. The material sequenced was PBMCs, sequenced either directly or after in vitro stimulation (not recorded which). These receptors were taken from a human donor in good health (CMV status not recorded). Some clones in this sample may be carry-over from other donors' samples.

The rearrangement links TRBV2 to TRBJ2-5; D might be TRBD1 or TRBD2, each matching 5 bases. Between the trimmed V and J ends, which lost 9 bases and 1 base, there was a span of 12 bases. The CDR3 is made up of 13 amino acids. Germline CDR1 SNHLY, CDR2 FYNNEI. CDR3 DNA sequence: TGTGCCAGTACCCGGGACGGCCAAGAGACCCAGTACTTC. It yields the protein CASTRDGQETQYF.

This clonotype appeared many times. The chain employs TRBV7-2 and TRBJ2-1, with unresolved D. Per the germline V gene, CDR1 is SGHTA and CDR2 is FQGNSA. Between the trimmed V and J ends, which lost 5 bases and 2 bases, there was a span of 10 bases. This CDR3 is built from 14 residues. CDR3 nucleotides: TGTGCCAGCAGCGCCACAGCCCCCTACAATGAGCAGTTCTTC. Translating gives CASSATAPYNEQFF. Complete variable domain (other parts from reference TRBV7-2 and TRBJ2-1): GAGVSQSPSNKVTEKGKDVELRCDPISGHTALYWYRQSLGQGLEFLIYFQGNSAPDKSGLPSDRFSAERTGGSVSTLTIQRTQQEDSAVYLCASSATAPYNEQFFGPGTRLTVL.

V and J are TRBV7-3 and TRBJ1-1; D remains ambiguous. Deletions cut 5 bases from V and 3 bases from J, with 13 bases between. The CDR3 is 14 amino acids. Germline V gives CDR1 SGHTA, CDR2 FQGTGA. The CDR3 nucleotides are TGTGCCAGCAGCCCTACAGAATTTTACACTGAAGCTTTCTTT. It yields the protein CASSPTEFYTEAFF. The full variable domain, with the rest looked up from reference TRBV7-3 and TRBJ1-1, is GAGVSQTPSNKVTEKGKYVELRCDPISGHTALYWYRQSLGQGPEFLIYFQGTGAADDSGLPNDRFFAVRPEGSVSTLKIQRTERGDSAVYLCASSPTEFYTEAFFGQGTRLTVV.

There are many counts of this clonotype. The chain employs TRBV7-8 and TRBJ1-1, with a possible D match to TRBD1 (5 bases). V was cut by 5 bases and J by 4 bases, with 14 bases left in between. Germline V gene lookup returns CDR1 SGHVS and CDR2 FQNEAQ. The CDR3 length is 14 residues. CDR3 protein: CASSPRVLATEAFF. In DNA form, the CDR3 reads TGTGCCAGCAGCCCCAGGGTCCTCGCCACTGAAGCTTTCTTT.

The V gene is TRBV7-2, the J gene TRBJ2-2; D unclear. V was pared by 5 bases and J by 8 bases, with 9 bases between. Germline V gene sequence: CDR1 SGHTA, CDR2 FQGNSA. The CDR3 covers 12 residues. The CDR3 nucleotides are TGTGCCAGCAGCCAATCGACGGGGGAGCTGTTTTTT. Translated: CASSQSTGELFF.

This clonotype was observed at least ten times. CDR3 bases: TGTGCCAGCAGTTACGCCTCGCCGAGAAGACACGTCCTGACTTTC. This gives the protein CASSYASPRRHVLTF. The chain employs TRBV6-2 or TRBV6-3 and TRBJ2-6; D is undetermined. Germline CDR1 is MNHEY and CDR2 is SVGEGT. There are 15 residues in the CDR3. V lost 2 bases, J lost 11 bases, and 16 bases lay in between.

The chain recombines TRBV7-2 with TRBJ2-7; D tentatively fits TRBD1 or TRBD2 (5 bases each). This CDR3 is 19 amino acids long. The V end was cut by 2 bases, the J end by 6 bases, with 29 bases between. The V gene's germline CDR1 is SGHTA and CDR2 FQGNSA. CDR3 in amino acids: CASSLFPFGTDFVMVEQYF. The CDR3 DNA reads TGTGCCAGCAGCTTATTCCCCTTTGGGACGGATTTCGTTATGGTCGAGCAGTACTTC.

This clonotype has at least ten counts. This chain links TRBV4-1 with TRBJ2-5, with TRBD2 matching 14 bases. Germline V CDR1 and CDR2: MGHRA, YSYEKL. The CDR3 sequence is 19 residues long. J lost 6 bases, V lost 1 base, and 13 bases had no gene match. The CDR3 spells CASSQVLGLAGAGVKTQYF. As DNA, the CDR3 is TGCGCCAGCAGCCAAGTTCTGGGACTAGCGGGAGCCGGGGTAAAGACCCAGTACTTC.

This clonotype was counted a few times. V is TRBV12-3 or TRBV12-4 and J is TRBJ1-3; D remains unclear. The V gene lost 2 bases and the J gene lost 0 bases, with 17 bases spanning the gap. This CDR3 comprises 18 residues. As DNA, the CDR3 is TGTGCCAGCAGTTTATCGGTCGCGGCGTGGTCCTCTGGAAACACCATATATTTT. It is translated as CASSLSVAAWSSGNTIYF.

This clonotype was seen ten or more times. This sequence joins TRBV11-2 and TRBJ1-1; maybe TRBD1 (5 bases). Germline CDR1 reads SGHAT; CDR2 reads FQNNGV. The CDR3 sequence is 14 residues long. V shed 4 bases and J shed 5 bases, with 14 bases lying between them. CDR3 nucleotide sequence: TGTGCCAGCAGCTGGGGCGTGGGGGGAACTGAAGCTTTCTTT. Its protein product is CASSWGVGGTEAFF.

This clonotype occurred many times. The chain has TRBV7-2 and TRBJ2-7; no firm D call. Germline V gene data show CDR1 as SGHTA and CDR2 as FQGNSA. The CDR3 is made up of 13 amino acids. The ends were cut back, 5 bases at V and 0 bases at J, with 8 bases in the middle. CDR3 loop: CASSPDGSYEQYF. DNA of the CDR3: TGTGCCAGCAGCCCAGACGGCTCCTACGAGCAGTACTTC.

This clonotype was counted ten times or more. This chain uses TRBV5-5 with TRBJ2-1; no definite D call. From germline, CDR1 is SGHKS and CDR2 YYEKEE (reference sequence). This CDR3 contains 11 residues. V was shortened by 3 bases and J by 5 bases, with 3 bases between the two germline ends. The CDR3 here is CASSWDNEQFF. DNA of the CDR3: TGTGCCAGCAGCTGGGACAATGAGCAGTTCTTC.

The chain couples TRBV19 to TRBJ1-3; TRBD1 matches 7 bases. The ends lost 3 bases at V and 1 base at J; junction bases unmatched: 6. Germline V gives CDR1 LNHDA, CDR2 SQIVND (reference sequence). The CDR3 contains 16 residues. CDR3 nucleotide sequence: TGTGCCAGTAGTATCAGGGGGGTCGGGTCTGGAAACACCATATATTTT. It translates to CASSIRGVGSGNTIYF.

The chain joins TRBV29-1 to TRBJ1-2; D remains unclear. The CDR3 spans 12 residues. V lost 4 bases to trimming and J lost 3 bases, with 9 bases between them. Germline V gene lookup returns CDR1 SQVTM and CDR2 ANQGSEA. This CDR3 reads CSVAGEHYGYTF. Written as DNA, the CDR3 is TGCAGCGTTGCGGGAGAGCACTATGGCTACACCTTC.

The chain combines TRBV6-5 with TRBJ1-2, with D possibly matching TRBD1 (5 bases). The CDR3 has 14 amino acids. The V gene lost 2 bases and the J gene lost 0 bases, with 7 bases spanning the gap. Looked up from germline, CDR1 is MNHEY and CDR2 is SVGAGI. The CDR3 bases are TGTGCCAGCAGTTACGACAGAGCTAACTATGGCTACACCTTC. It is translated as CASSYDRANYGYTF.

There are many counts of this clonotype. The chain is built from TRBV12-3 or TRBV12-4 and TRBJ1-1; tentatively, D is TRBD1 (5 bases). Trimming pared 2 bases from V and 4 bases from J, leaving 8 bases between. The CDR3 is 13 residues long. Written as DNA, the CDR3 is TGTGCCAGCAGTTTAACAAGGGGCACTGAAGCTTTCTTT. It specifies CASSLTRGTEAFF.

This clonotype was counted many times. The DNA of the CDR3 is TGTGCCAGCAGCTTAAGGGGCCTGAAGGGGGAGAACCCAGGGTACGGGGCCAACGTCCTGACTTTC. Translating gives CASSLRGLKGENPGYGANVLTF. The rearrangement links TRBV7-9 to TRBJ2-6; a possible D gene is TRBD1 (6 bases). Trimming took 2 bases from V and 4 from J, leaving 30 bases between them. The CDR3 loop spans 22 amino acids. Per germline, CDR1 SEHNR and CDR2 FQNEAQ (reference sequence).

A remark on this clonotype: A read error may explain this, as a much larger clone is one base away. The chain joins TRBV10-3 to TRBJ2-3; D is uncertain. CDR1 and CDR2 from the germline V gene are ENHRY and SYGVKD. V lost 2 bases, J lost 6 bases, and 9 bases lay in between. This CDR3 has 13 amino acids. The CDR3 spells CAISEKVLDTQYF. In DNA form, the CDR3 reads TGTGCCATCAGTGAGAAGGTACTGGATACGCAGTATTTT.

At least ten counts were recorded for this clonotype. This sequence joins TRBV7-2 and TRBJ2-1; tentatively, D is TRBD2 (5 bases). V lost 5 bases, J lost 0 bases, and 14 bases lay in between. Germline CDR1 SGHTA, CDR2 FQGNSA. CDR3 length: 16 residues. The CDR3 DNA reads as TGTGCCAGCAGCAGAAGTAGCGTGCTCTCCTACAATGAGCAGTTCTTC. Translated, it gives CASSRSSVLSYNEQFF.

CDR3 protein: CASSDYNEQFF. The CDR3 DNA reads as TGTGCCAGCAGCGATTACAATGAGCAGTTCTTC. V usage is TRBV12-3 or TRBV12-4 and J usage is TRBJ2-1; D remains unclear. Trimming removed 6 bases from V and 4 bases from J, with 4 bases in between. This CDR3 region has 11 residues.

In this sample, this clonotype turned up a few times. This chain joins TRBV11-3 and TRBJ1-2, with a tentative D call TRBD1 (5 bases). Germline V gene lookup returns CDR1 SGHNT and CDR2 YENEEA. Trimming removed 2 bases from V and 5 bases from J, with 18 bases in between. This CDR3 is 16 amino acids long. The CDR3 region has the DNA TGTGCCAGCAGCTTAAGGGGCGAGGAGAGTCTATATGGCTACACCTTC. Amino acid sequence: CASSLRGEESLYGYTF. The full variable domain, rest sourced from reference TRBV11-3 and TRBJ1-2, is EAGVVQSPRYKIIEKKQPVAFWCNPISGHNTLYWYLQNLGQGPELLIRYENEEAVDDSQLPKDRFSAERLKGVDSTLKIQPAELGDSAVYLCASSLRGEESLYGYTFGSGTRLTVV.

V gene TRBV10-2 combines with J gene TRBJ1-1, with D hard to call. Germline CDR1 reads WSHSY; CDR2 reads SAAADI. This CDR3 is built from 14 residues. Trimming pared 4 bases from V and 1 base from J, leaving 10 bases between. This CDR3 is CASSVSRKNTEAFF. The DNA of the CDR3 is TGCGCCAGCAGTGTAAGCAGGAAGAACACTGAAGCTTTCTTT.

The chain has TRBV28 and TRBJ2-7, with D possibly being TRBD2 (5 bases). The CDR3 length is 13 residues. In germline, CDR1 is MDHEN, CDR2 SYDVKM. V lost 3 bases, J lost 3 bases, and 9 bases lay in between. The CDR3 DNA is TGTGCCAGCAGTTTGGATGGGAGCTACGAGCAGTACTTC. This translates into CASSLDGSYEQYF. Based on the CDR3 plus reference TRBV28 and TRBJ2-7, the full variable domain is DVKVTQSSRYLVKRTGEKVFLECVQDMDHENMFWYRQDPGLGLRLIYFSYDVKMKEKGDIPEGYSVSREKKERFSLILESASTNQTSMYLCASSLDGSYEQYFGPGTRLTVT.

This clonotype appeared many times. The CDR3 here is CASSDPAGGWETQYF. The CDR3 region has the DNA TGTGCCAGCAGTGACCCTGCGGGAGGGTGGGAGACCCAGTACTTC. The chain has TRBV25-1 and TRBJ2-5, with 9 bases matching TRBD2. The CDR3 consists of 15 residues. The V segment lost 3 bases and the J segment 5 bases; nucleotides outside the gene matches: 7. The germline CDR1 and CDR2 sequences are MGHDK and SYGVNS.